This T cell receptor beta chain was identified during a study of T cell repertoires in cytomegalovirus infection (dated by TCRdb to the late 2010s). About the study as a whole: Peptide stimulations targeted recently identified HLA-C-restricted CMV epitopes, whose presentation resists viral immunomodulation, together with well-studied HLA-B-restricted epitopes. Because public TCR beta signatures pointed to carriage of CMV infection together with the matching HLA type, the HLA type of each donor mattered for the analysis.

TCRdb shows the sequencer as Illumina HiSeq 1500. TCRdb applied fastp at Q25 and MiXCR to the public reads, then kept only in-frame beta chains. Records with the same CDR3 protein are collapsed into one entry carrying the most frequent genes and DNA. The sample table contains about 220,000 distinct CDR3 sequences; only one count was recorded for approximately 38% of them. The ten largest account for over 45% of the sample. In light of the paper, this sample's treatment or condition label describes: in vitro stimulation with specific CMV peptide epitopes to enrich CMV-specific T cells. V lost 4 bases and J lost 1 base; the stretch between them is 13 bases long. As encoded in the germline V gene, CDR1 is SGHVT while CDR2 is SQSDAQ. The CDR3 has 15 amino acids, counting the end cysteine and phenylalanine. The CDR3 DNA has 45 bases and is translated from base 1. General findings and caveats noted by the study authors: In both this cohort and an independent roughly 350-donor cohort, the cumulative frequency of public TCR beta family members distinguished carriers of CMV infection plus the relevant HLA type. The ex vivo response was dominated by HLA-C-restricted CMV-specific TCR beta clonotypes, which also provided the single most frequent clonotype in two of eight donors.

This clonotype has just a few counts. Its recognized antigen is unknown. No quality values exist for individual bases; no much larger clone is one base distant. The source is a human donor in good health (CMV status not recorded). Some clones in this sample may be carry-over from other donors' samples. The source was CD8+ T cells from cultured PBMCs, collected from culture after CMV antigen stimulation. The chain uses TRBV7-4 and TRBJ1-1; TRBD1 could be the D gene, as 6 bases match. The sequenced DNA: TGTGCCAGCAGCTGTCCTAGGGGGGCGAACACTGAAGCTTTCTTT. It is translated as CASSCPRGANTEAFF.